Below are 12 T cell receptor beta chains sequenced from a single sample in a study of shared clonotypes between healthy human individuals. TCRdb keeps only in-frame clones here, not all; method: immunoSEQ multiplex PCR. This sample has approximately 460,000 clones, with 77% found just once. Sequencing was carried out using PBMCs. The receptors were sampled from a woman between 40 and 50 years old in good health. Some clones in this sample may be carry-over from other donors' samples.

For this clone: A junction boundary mismatches the germline segment, possibly from a read error. Other DNA sequences from this sample encode an identical CDR3 as well. V is TRBV7-6 and J is TRBJ2-3; possibly TRBD1 or TRBD2 for D (6 bases each). CDR1 SGHVS and CDR2 FNYEAQ come from the germline V gene. The CDR3 has 13 residues. CDR3 sequence reads: CASSPAEGDTQYF. As DNA, the CDR3 is TGTGCCAGCAGCCCCGCGGAGGGGGATACGCAGTACTTT.

The chain carries TRBV11-2 and TRBJ1-1; the D gene is possibly TRBD1 (5 bases). The germline V and J ends were trimmed by 0 bases and 4 bases, with 15 bases remaining between them. The CDR3 consists of 16 residues. Germline V CDR1 and CDR2: SGHAT, FQNNGV. As DNA, the CDR3 is TGTGCCAGCAGCTTAGATTGGGGGAGGGGAGGCACTGAAGCTTTCTTT. Its translation is CASSLDWGRGGTEAFF.

The chain is built from TRBV4-1 and TRBJ1-5; D uncertain. CDR3 length: 15 residues. Germline assignment: CDR1 MGHRA and CDR2 YSYEKL. The V end was cut by 6 bases, the J end by 1 base, with 13 bases between. CDR3 nucleotide sequence: TGCGCCAGCAGGCAATGGTGGGCGAGCAATCAGCCCCAGCATTTT. Its protein is CASRQWWASNQPQHF.

This clone came up once. This chain uses TRBV7-2 with TRBJ2-1; a weak D match, TRBD2 (6 bases). V was shortened by 4 bases and J by 6 bases, with 13 bases between the two germline ends. This CDR3 is built from 14 residues. In germline, CDR1 is SGHTA, CDR2 FQGNSA. CDR3 amino acids: CASSSGWRGNEQFF. In DNA form, the CDR3 reads TGTGCCAGCAGCTCTGGGTGGAGGGGCAATGAGCAGTTCTTC. Supplemented by reference TRBV7-2 and TRBJ2-1, the full variable domain reads GAGVSQSPSNKVTEKGKDVELRCDPISGHTALYWYRQSLGQGLEFLIYFQGNSAPDKSGLPSDRFSAERTGGSVSTLTIQRTQQEDSAVYLCASSSGWRGNEQFFGPGTRLTVL.

This clone has just a few counts. The rearrangement joins TRBV11-2 to TRBJ2-5; no clear D. Trimming took 4 bases from V and 1 from J, leaving 7 bases between them. This CDR3 region has 13 residues. Germline V gene sequence: CDR1 SGHAT, CDR2 FQNNGV. CDR3 nucleotides: TGTGCCAGCAGCTCTTGGACCCAAGAGACCCAGTACTTC. This gives the protein CASSSWTQETQYF.

The gene calls are TRBV28 and TRBJ2-4, with 7 bases fitting TRBD2. The CDR3 has 16 amino acids. Germline CDR1 and CDR2: MDHEN and SYDVKM. V trimming: 3 bases; J trimming: 0 bases; junction bases outside the gene matches: 5. CDR3 amino acids: CASSLVAGAAKNIQYF. In DNA form, the CDR3 reads TGTGCCAGCAGTTTGGTGGCGGGAGCAGCCAAAAACATTCAGTACTTC.

The J gene is TRBJ1-5, the V gene TRBV28; 8 bases map to TRBD1. CDR1 MDHEN and CDR2 SYDVKM come from the germline V gene. V dropped 5 bases and J dropped 6; count of bases not matched to a gene: 3. This CDR3 contains 13 residues. The CDR3 sequence: CASSPDRGQPQHF. The CDR3 DNA reads as TGTGCCAGCAGTCCCGACAGGGGTCAGCCCCAGCATTTT.

This clone was detected only a few times. This chain uses TRBV7-8 with TRBJ2-7; 9 nucleotides align to TRBD1. Germline V gene data show CDR1 as SGHVS and CDR2 as FQNEAQ. With 5 bases clipped from V and 1 base from J, the junction kept 6 bases outside the gene matches. The CDR3 covers 15 residues. The CDR3 nucleotides are TGTGCCAGCAGCCCGACAGGGGGACATTCCTACGAGCAGTACTTC. It translates to CASSPTGGHSYEQYF.

This clone showed up just a few times. The rearrangement joins TRBV5-1 to TRBJ1-5, with D possibly being TRBD1 (6 bases). The CDR3 is made up of 13 amino acids. Germline CDR1 SGHRS, CDR2 YFSETQ. Trimming removed 3 bases at V and 5 bases at J, with 9 bases between. In nucleotides, the CDR3 is TGCGCCAGCAGCTGGACAGTTGATCAGCCCCAGCATTTT. This gives the protein CASSWTVDQPQHF.

V gene TRBV7-6 combines with J gene TRBJ2-7; D is unclear. Germline V CDR1 and CDR2: SGHVS, FNYEAQ. This CDR3 comprises 13 residues. V lost 5 bases to trimming and J lost 0 bases, with 8 bases between them. CDR3 protein: CASSRGFSYEQYF. The CDR3 DNA follows: TGTGCCAGCAGCCGCGGATTCTCCTACGAGCAGTACTTC.

As regards this clone: One base separates it from a far larger clone, so it is likely a read error. The same CDR3 arises from other DNA sequences in this sample as well. This CDR3 reads CASSLQPGSSEQYF. Here the CDR3 DNA reads TGCGCCAGCAGCTTACAACCGGGGTCGAGCGAGCAGTACTTC. The chain uses TRBV7-7 and TRBJ2-7, with D possibly TRBD2 on 5 matching bases. The V gene's germline CDR1 is SSHAT and CDR2 FNYEAQ (reference sequence). The CDR3 loop spans 14 amino acids.

This sequence joins TRBV30 and TRBJ2-7; TRBD2 agrees at 10 bases. The CDR3 totals 14 residues. The trim removed 4 bases at V and 3 bases at J, leaving 6 bases unmatched. Germline-derived CDR1 and CDR2 are GTSNPN and SVGIG (reference sequence). The CDR3 loop is CAWTIAGGDYEQYF. The CDR3 region has the DNA TGTGCCTGGACCATAGCGGGAGGTGACTACGAGCAGTACTTC.